A selection of T cell receptor beta chains follows, all from one sample in a study of blood T cell repertoires in COVID-19. Repertoires were generated with immunoSEQ multiplex PCR, while TCRdb's copy carries only in-frame clones and drops some. Among approximately 260,000 clones listed, roughly 89% were seen once. Source material: peripheral blood. Receptors originate from a man aged 45-60 years with acute or convalescent COVID-19. The CDR3 runs from the conserved cysteine through the conserved F or W. The D gene is left open where the match is weak. Only some rows state a clone size, as once, few, many or a class for expanded clones.

clone size	V gene	D gene	J gene	CDR3 protein	CDR3 DNA
.	TRBV6-6	.	TRBJ2-6	CASSYGGSSGANVLTF	TGTGCCAGCAGTTACGGAGGAAGCTCTGGGGCCAACGTCCTGACTTTC
.	TRBV14	TRBD1	TRBJ2-1	CASSQDPGQGSYEQFF	TGTGCCAGCAGCCAAGATCCGGGACAGGGCTCTTATGAGCAGTTCTTC
once	TRBV12-5	.	TRBJ1-3	CASGLGVAGSGNTIYF	TGTGCTAGTGGTTTAGGTGTCGCAGGATCTGGAAACACCATATATTTT
.	TRBV18	.	TRBJ2-7	CASSPRGTSAYEQYF	TGTGCCAGCTCACCACGAGGGACATCAGCCTACGAGCAGTACTTC
.	TRBV6-1	.	TRBJ2-7	CASSPTGYEQYF	TGTGCCAGCAGCCCAACCGGGTACGAGCAGTACTTC
.	TRBV18	TRBD1	TRBJ1-2	CASSPGTGLFGYTF	TGTGCCAGCTCACCAGGGACAGGACTTTTTGGCTACACCTTC
.	TRBV6-5	.	TRBJ2-2	CASSLAGAKTGELFF	TGTGCCAGCAGTCTTGCGGGGGCGAAGACCGGGGAGCTGTTTTTT
once	TRBV5-1	TRBD1	TRBJ2-3	CASSLPTFGQGVSRVNTQYF	TGCGCCAGCAGCTTGCCAACCTTCGGGCAGGGGGTATCCAGGGTGAATACGCAGTATTTT
.	TRBV28	.	TRBJ1-4	CASSSFGPTGNEKLFF	TGTGCCAGCAGTTCCTTCGGACCCACGGGGAATGAAAAACTGTTTTTT
few	TRBV29-1	.	TRBJ2-7	CSAFPVGPTGDEQYF	TGCAGCGCATTCCCGGTCGGGCCCACGGGGGACGAGCAGTACTTC